The rows below give T cell receptor beta chains drawn from one sample of a study of Ad26.COV2.S vaccination and SARS-CoV-2 variants. Some clones are missing from TCRdb's copy, which holds only in-frame ones; the method was immunoSEQ multiplex PCR. Of approximately 300,000 clones in the sample, around 84% were seen once. The starting material was peripheral blood, obtained in a trial of Ad26.COV2.S vaccine versus placebo. These receptor sequences come from a person aged 18-65 years who received the Ad26.COV2.S COVID-19 vaccine or a placebo. The CDR3 runs from the conserved cysteine through the conserved F or W. The order of the fields is clone size, V gene, J gene, D gene, CDR3 protein, CDR3 DNA. A D gene is named only where the DNA matches it firmly. For some rows the clone size is stated as once, few or many, or as a class when expanded; others skip it.

>.|TRBV30|TRBJ2-3|.
CAWSSLTWGAGSTDTQYF
TGTGCCTGGAGTTCTCTAACTTGGGGGGCCGGCAGCACAGATACGCAGTATTTT
>.|TRBV7-8|TRBJ1-1|.
CASSLGRQRQNTEAFF
TGTGCCAGCAGCTTAGGCCGGCAAAGACAGAACACTGAAGCTTTCTTT
>.|TRBV9|TRBJ2-5|.
CASSVGAWETQYF
TGTGCCAGCAGCGTAGGAGCCTGGGAGACCCAGTACTTC
>.|TRBV5-4|TRBJ2-7|.
CASSRTGRENEQYF
TGTGCCAGCAGCCGGACAGGGAGGGAGAACGAGCAGTACTTC
>.|TRBV5-8|TRBJ2-1|TRBD2
CASSPGGGFPTYNEQFF
TGTGCCAGCAGCCCCGGGGGGGGGTTCCCTACCTACAATGAGCAGTTCTTC
>.|TRBV29-1|TRBJ2-3|TRBD1
CSVEGTGGTDTQYF
TGCAGCGTTGAGGGGACAGGGGGCACAGATACGCAGTATTTT
>once|TRBV7-2|TRBJ1-1|.
CASSLADSMNTEAFF
TGTGCCAGCAGCTTAGCGGACAGTATGAACACTGAAGCTTTCTTT
>.|TRBV19|TRBJ2-7|TRBD1
CASSLGTGTSYEQYF
TGTGCCAGTAGTTTGGGGACAGGGACTTCCTACGAGCAGTACTTC
>.|TRBV9|TRBJ2-1|TRBD2
CASSVGDSGGASLEQFF
TGTGCCAGCAGCGTAGGGGATAGCGGGGGGGCGTCTCTTGAGCAGTTCTTC
>.|TRBV29-1|TRBJ1-1|.
CSVRTRRDTEAFF
TGCAGCGTGCGGACGAGGCGGGACACTGAAGCTTTCTTT
>.|TRBV19|TRBJ2-1|TRBD2
CASRTSGTSGGLYNEQFF
TGTGCCAGTAGAACATCCGGGACTAGCGGGGGGCTCTACAATGAGCAGTTCTTC
>.|TRBV6-5|TRBJ2-7|.
CASTETIKSEQYF
TGTGCCAGCACCGAAACAATAAAGTCCGAGCAGTACTTC
>.|TRBV13|TRBJ2-7|.
CASSVGQSYYEQYF
TGTGCCAGCAGCGTCGGACAGTCCTACTACGAGCAGTACTTC
>.|TRBV27|TRBJ2-2|TRBD2
CASSLYTSGGSKRELFF
TGTGCCAGCAGTTTATACACGTCGGGGGGGTCTAAAAGGGAGCTGTTTTTT
>.|TRBV3-1/TRBV3-2|TRBJ1-1|TRBD1
CASSQNRGTEAFF
TGTGCCAGCAGCCAGAACAGGGGGACTGAAGCTTTCTTT
>.|TRBV6-5|TRBJ2-7|TRBD1
CASSRTGGGQVQYF
TGTGCCAGCAGTCGGACAGGGGGCGGTCAGGTGCAGTACTTC
>.|TRBV7-2|TRBJ1-3|.
CASSLYTGNTIYF
TGTGCCAGCAGCTTATACACTGGAAACACCATATATTTT
>.|TRBV7-9|TRBJ1-1|.
CASSLGAYNTEAFF
TGTGCCAGCAGCTTAGGGGCATACAACACTGAAGCTTTCTTT
>.|TRBV21-1|TRBJ2-7|.
CASSKTGVVAYEQYF
TGTGCCAGCAGCAAGACAGGGGTGGTAGCGTACGAGCAGTACTTC
>.|TRBV14|TRBJ1-1|TRBD1
CASSQDSGQVEGSTEAFF
TGTGCCAGCAGCCAAGACTCGGGACAGGTCGAGGGGAGCACTGAAGCTTTCTTT
>.|TRBV7-3|TRBJ2-6|.
CASSLTGGTGANVLTF
TGTGCCAGCAGCTTAACTGGGGGAACTGGGGCCAACGTCCTGACTTTC
>.|TRBV10-2|TRBJ1-1|.
CATRGGWNTEAFF
TGCGCCACCAGGGGAGGGTGGAACACTGAAGCTTTCTTT
>.|TRBV5-8|TRBJ2-3|.
CASSFGGLSDTQYF
TGTGCCAGCAGCTTCGGGGGTTTGTCAGATACGCAGTATTTT
>.|TRBV27|TRBJ1-1|.
CASSLTGQKNTEAFF
TGTGCCAGCAGTCTTACTGGACAGAAGAACACTGAAGCTTTCTTT
>.|TRBV6-1|TRBJ1-1|TRBD1
CASSAIQGARNTEAFF
TGTGCCAGCAGTGCTATTCAGGGGGCGCGTAACACTGAAGCTTTCTTT
>once|TRBV7-2|TRBJ1-2|.
CASSPLEGSMGYTF
TGTGCCAGCAGCCCCTTGGAAGGCAGTATGGGCTACACCTTC
>.|TRBV6-2/TRBV6-3|TRBJ2-1|.
CASSPRGSNNEQFF
TGTGCCAGCAGCCCTCGGGGGTCTAACAATGAGCAGTTCTTC
>.|TRBV30|TRBJ1-6|TRBD1
CAWSEGTVNSPLHF
TGTGCCTGGAGTGAAGGGACAGTTAATTCACCCCTCCACTTT
>few|TRBV7-9|TRBJ2-4|.
CASSLSSKNIQYF
TGTGCCAGCAGCTTATCCAGCAAAAACATTCAGTACTTC
>.|TRBV11-2|TRBJ2-7|.
CASSLAQSHEQYF
TGTGCCAGCAGCTTAGCCCAGTCCCACGAGCAGTACTTC
>.|TRBV7-2|TRBJ2-5|.
CASSFRAPQETQYF
TGTGCCAGCAGCTTCAGGGCCCCCCAAGAGACCCAGTACTTC
>once|TRBV3-1/TRBV3-2|TRBJ2-2|TRBD1
CASSRQQGMNTGELFF
TGTGCCAGCAGCCGTCAACAGGGGATGAACACCGGGGAGCTGTTTTTT
>once|TRBV6-2/TRBV6-3|TRBJ1-2|.
CASSYFSGIRGYTF
TGTGCCAGCAGTTACTTTTCAGGGATTCGAGGCTACACCTTC
>.|TRBV6-2/TRBV6-3|TRBJ2-1|TRBD1
CASSSGGPYNEQFF
TGTGCCAGCAGTTCAGGGGGACCCTACAATGAGCAGTTCTTC
>.|TRBV7-2|TRBJ1-2|.
CASSLSLGDLYGYTF
TGTGCCAGCAGCTTATCGTTGGGGGACCTCTATGGCTACACCTTC
>.|TRBV5-5|TRBJ1-1|TRBD1
CASSSYKQGMNTEAFF
TGTGCCAGCAGCTCATATAAACAGGGGATGAACACTGAAGCTTTCTTT
>.|TRBV19|TRBJ1-4|.
CASSIQPVANEKLFF
TGTGCCAGTAGTATACAGCCGGTGGCTAATGAAAAACTGTTTTTT
>.|TRBV18|TRBJ1-5|.
CASSPRAGDYSNQPQHF
TGTGCCAGCTCACCCAGGGCAGGAGACTATAGCAATCAGCCCCAGCATTTT
>.|TRBV6-5|TRBJ1-1|.
CASSRTSPNTEAFF
TGTGCCAGCAGCCGAACAAGCCCAAACACTGAAGCTTTCTTT
>.|TRBV5-1|TRBJ1-2|.
CASSLVSAETDYGYTF
TGCGCCAGCAGCTTGGTGTCAGCCGAGACGGACTATGGCTACACCTTC
>few|TRBV7-2|TRBJ1-1|.
CASSLAGFRGRRDQNTEAFF
TGTGCCAGCAGCTTAGCGGGTTTTAGGGGGAGAAGGGATCAGAACACTGAAGCTTTCTTT
>.|TRBV7-8|TRBJ1-1|.
CASSSPFVGGSTEAFF
TGTGCCAGCAGCTCACCTTTCGTCGGGGGAAGCACTGAAGCTTTCTTT
>.|TRBV5-4|TRBJ1-2|TRBD1
CASSPRDRGPYGYTF
TGTGCCAGCAGTCCCCGGGACAGGGGGCCCTATGGCTACACCTTC
>few|TRBV30|TRBJ1-3|.
CAWIHRGAGNTIYF
TGTGCCTGGATACATAGGGGTGCTGGAAACACCATATATTTT
>.|TRBV6-2/TRBV6-3|TRBJ1-5|.
CASSYGGVHQPQHF
TGTGCCAGCAGTTACGGGGGGGTCCATCAGCCCCAGCATTTT
>.|TRBV7-8|TRBJ1-1|.
CASNLRYNTEAFF
TGTGCCAGCAACCTTAGGTATAACACTGAAGCTTTCTTT
>.|TRBV6-6|TRBJ1-3|.
CASSSSTGSGNTIYF
.
>.|TRBV7-9|TRBJ2-7|.
CASSLTRAPHEQYF
TGTGCCAGCAGCTTAACCAGGGCCCCCCACGAGCAGTACTTC